This entry lists 12 T cell receptor beta chains sequenced from one sample in a study of post-analysis software for immune sequencing data. Unique molecular identifiers were present in the TCR beta cDNA libraries. TCRdb reanalysed the PCR reads using MiXCR and keeps one entry per CDR3 protein. The sample includes more than 500,000 distinct CDR3 sequences, around a third seen only once; the top ten take approximately 5.4%. General study points: TRBV5-6, TRBV5-1 and TRBV20-1 were among four to six TRBV segments more frequent in patients than controls.

Their cognate antigens are unknown. The sample comprised blood. The receptors here all came from a girl younger than 18 with multiple sclerosis.

The J gene is TRBJ2-5, the V gene TRBV20-1, with D perhaps TRBD2 (6 bases). The CDR3 covers 15 residues. Trimming removed 3 bases at V and 5 bases at J, with 19 bases between. Germline assignment: CDR1 DFQATT and CDR2 SNEGSKA (reference sequence). The DNA for the CDR3 is TGCAGTGCTAGCCCTTCGGGGGAGGCGTGGGAGACCCAGTACTTC. Translated: CSASPSGEAWETQYF.

This clonotype was observed many times. This sequence joins TRBV5-1 and TRBJ2-7; TRBD1 agrees at 7 bases. The CDR3 runs 18 residues. Germline loops: CDR1 SGHRS, CDR2 YFSETQ. Trimming removed 7 bases from V and 4 bases from J; junction bases left unmatched: 23. The CDR3 DNA reads TGCGCCAGCGCTAAAATCGGATCCGGGCCGCAGGGACAGTACGAGCAGTACTTC. Translation: CASAKIGSGPQGQYEQYF. The full variable domain, its missing parts supplied by reference TRBV5-1 and TRBJ2-7, is KAGVTQTPRYLIKTRGQQVTLSCSPISGHRSVSWYQQTPGQGLQFLFEYFSETQRNKGNFPGRFSGRQFSNSRSEMNVSTLELGDSALYLCASAKIGSGPQGQYEQYFGPGTRLTVT.

The chain joins TRBV29-1 to TRBJ1-2; TRBD1 matches 10 bases. The length of the CDR3 is 14 residues. Germline trimming cut 4 bases from V and 8 bases from J; bases unmatched to any gene: 10. Germline V CDR1 and CDR2: SQVTM, ANQGSEA. The CDR3 sequence is CSVGPGTGDGGYTF. CDR3 nucleotide sequence: TGCAGCGTTGGTCCCGGGACAGGGGACGGGGGCTACACCTTC.

This clonotype was observed a few times. The V call is TRBV12-3 or TRBV12-4, the J call TRBJ2-1; D possibly corresponds to TRBD2 (5 bases). V dropped 7 bases and J dropped 6 bases, with 16 bases sitting between them. The CDR3 is made up of 14 amino acids. The DNA of the CDR3 is TGTGCCAGCAACTTAAACGGGAACCTCAATGAGCAGTTCTTC. Its protein product is CASNLNGNLNEQFF.

J is TRBJ1-3 and V is TRBV15; 9 bases are shared with TRBD1. The CDR3 is made up of 16 amino acids. V gave up 2 bases and J gave up 2 bases; unmatched junction bases: 4. CDR1 is LNHNV and CDR2 is YYDKDF in the germline V gene (reference sequence). As DNA, the CDR3 is TGTGCCACCAGCAGAACAGGGGGCTTCCCTGGAAACACCATATATTTT. The encoded protein is CATSRTGGFPGNTIYF.

The chain joins TRBV12-3 or TRBV12-4 to TRBJ1-1; D is unresolved. The CDR3 runs 15 residues. The V end lost 5 bases, the J end lost 0 bases, and 13 bases lay between the germline ends. The CDR3 bases are TGTGCCAGCAGTCTTGGACGGAGGATGAACACTGAAGCTTTCTTT. This encodes CASSLGRRMNTEAFF.

The chain carries TRBV12-3 or TRBV12-4 and TRBJ2-7; 11 positions match TRBD2. The V segment lost 2 bases and the J segment 7 bases; nucleotides outside the gene matches: 7. The CDR3 consists of 15 residues. CDR3 region: CASSLLAGGVNEQYF. DNA of the CDR3: TGTGCCAGCAGTTTACTAGCGGGGGGCGTCAATGAGCAGTACTTC.

J is TRBJ1-1 and V is TRBV5-1, with TRBD1 matching over 12 bases. The CDR3 is 16 residues long. The V gene end was trimmed by 2 bases and the J gene end by 3 bases; junction bases not matched to a gene: 5. Per germline, CDR1 SGHRS and CDR2 YFSETQ. CDR3 sequence (DNA): TGCGCCAGCAGCTTCGGGACAGGGGGCAAGGACACTGAAGCTTTCTTT. It codes for CASSFGTGGKDTEAFF.

The table lists this clonotype with a few counts. This chain uses TRBV5-4 with TRBJ2-3; D possibly corresponds to TRBD2 (5 bases). Trimming took 3 bases from V and 4 from J, leaving 15 bases between them. Germline V CDR1 and CDR2: SGHNT, YYREEE (reference sequence). The CDR3 sequence is 15 residues long. CDR3 in DNA: TGTGCCAGCAGCTCCACCACTAGTTCCCCAGATACGCAGTATTTT. Its protein product is CASSSTTSSPDTQYF.

This clonotype was picked up one time. DNA for the CDR3: TGCAGTGCTCTGCTAGCGGGGCTCACAGATACGCAGTATTTT. This encodes CSALLAGLTDTQYF. V gene TRBV20-1 combines with J gene TRBJ2-3, with 9 bases fitting TRBD2. Germline V lookup: CDR1 DFQATT, CDR2 SNEGSKA (reference sequence). The CDR3 runs to 14 residues. After removal of 5 bases from V and 2 bases from J, the junction contained 5 bases not matched to a gene.

J is TRBJ2-1 and V is TRBV10-1; 8 bases align to TRBD2. This CDR3 spans 16 amino acids. J was trimmed by 4 bases and V by 3 bases; bases with no gene match: 8. Germline-derived CDR1 and CDR2 are WNHNN and SYGVQD (reference sequence). The CDR3 bases are TGCGCCAGCAGTGACCCCGGGGGGGGGTCTTACAATGAGCAGTTCTTC. This codes for CASSDPGGGSYNEQFF.

The rearrangement joins TRBV7-9 to TRBJ1-4; the D is unclear. In germline, CDR1 is SEHNR, CDR2 FQNEAQ (reference sequence). Trimming pared 5 bases from V and 7 bases from J, leaving 17 bases between. This CDR3 comprises 15 residues. The CDR3: CASSRQFSGGEKLFF. CDR3 coding DNA: TGTGCCAGCAGCCGCCAATTTTCGGGTGGTGAAAAACTGTTTTTT.